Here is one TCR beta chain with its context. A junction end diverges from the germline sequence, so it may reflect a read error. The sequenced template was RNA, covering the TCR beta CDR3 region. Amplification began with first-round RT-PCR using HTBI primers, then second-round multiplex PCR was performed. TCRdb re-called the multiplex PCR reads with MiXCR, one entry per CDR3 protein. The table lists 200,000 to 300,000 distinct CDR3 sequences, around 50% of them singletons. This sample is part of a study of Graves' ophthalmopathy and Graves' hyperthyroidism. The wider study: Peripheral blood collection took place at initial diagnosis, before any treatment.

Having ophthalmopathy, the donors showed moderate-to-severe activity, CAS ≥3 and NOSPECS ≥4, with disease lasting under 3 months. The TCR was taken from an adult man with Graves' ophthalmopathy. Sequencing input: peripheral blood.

CDR3: CASSYIRGGYEQYF. The DNA for the CDR3 is TGTGCCAGCAGTTATATTAGAGGGGGCTACGAGCAGTACTTC. The V and J genes are TRBV10-3 and TRBJ2-7; D is possibly TRBD1 (6 bases). Germline V CDR1 and CDR2: ENHRY, SYGVKD. The CDR3 is 14 amino acids.